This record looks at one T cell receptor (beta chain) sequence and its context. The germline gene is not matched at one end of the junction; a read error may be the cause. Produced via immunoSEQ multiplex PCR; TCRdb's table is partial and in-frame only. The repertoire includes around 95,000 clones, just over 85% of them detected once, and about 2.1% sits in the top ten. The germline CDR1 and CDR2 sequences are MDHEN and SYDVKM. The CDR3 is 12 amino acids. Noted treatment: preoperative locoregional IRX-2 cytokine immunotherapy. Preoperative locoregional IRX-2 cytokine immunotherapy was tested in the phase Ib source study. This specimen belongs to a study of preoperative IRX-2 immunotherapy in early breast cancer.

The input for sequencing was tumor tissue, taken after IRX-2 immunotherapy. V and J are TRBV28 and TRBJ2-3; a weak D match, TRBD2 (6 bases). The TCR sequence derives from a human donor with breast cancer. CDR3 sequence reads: CASSLSQGGVNF. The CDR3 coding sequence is TGTGCCAGCAGTTTATCGCAGGGCGGGGTGAACTTT. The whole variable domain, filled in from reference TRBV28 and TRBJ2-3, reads DVKVTQSSRYLVKRTGEKVFLECVQDMDHENMFWYRQDPGLGLRLIYFSYDVKMKEKGDIPEGYSVSREKKERFSLILESASTNQTSMYLCASSLSQGGVNFGPGTRLTVL.